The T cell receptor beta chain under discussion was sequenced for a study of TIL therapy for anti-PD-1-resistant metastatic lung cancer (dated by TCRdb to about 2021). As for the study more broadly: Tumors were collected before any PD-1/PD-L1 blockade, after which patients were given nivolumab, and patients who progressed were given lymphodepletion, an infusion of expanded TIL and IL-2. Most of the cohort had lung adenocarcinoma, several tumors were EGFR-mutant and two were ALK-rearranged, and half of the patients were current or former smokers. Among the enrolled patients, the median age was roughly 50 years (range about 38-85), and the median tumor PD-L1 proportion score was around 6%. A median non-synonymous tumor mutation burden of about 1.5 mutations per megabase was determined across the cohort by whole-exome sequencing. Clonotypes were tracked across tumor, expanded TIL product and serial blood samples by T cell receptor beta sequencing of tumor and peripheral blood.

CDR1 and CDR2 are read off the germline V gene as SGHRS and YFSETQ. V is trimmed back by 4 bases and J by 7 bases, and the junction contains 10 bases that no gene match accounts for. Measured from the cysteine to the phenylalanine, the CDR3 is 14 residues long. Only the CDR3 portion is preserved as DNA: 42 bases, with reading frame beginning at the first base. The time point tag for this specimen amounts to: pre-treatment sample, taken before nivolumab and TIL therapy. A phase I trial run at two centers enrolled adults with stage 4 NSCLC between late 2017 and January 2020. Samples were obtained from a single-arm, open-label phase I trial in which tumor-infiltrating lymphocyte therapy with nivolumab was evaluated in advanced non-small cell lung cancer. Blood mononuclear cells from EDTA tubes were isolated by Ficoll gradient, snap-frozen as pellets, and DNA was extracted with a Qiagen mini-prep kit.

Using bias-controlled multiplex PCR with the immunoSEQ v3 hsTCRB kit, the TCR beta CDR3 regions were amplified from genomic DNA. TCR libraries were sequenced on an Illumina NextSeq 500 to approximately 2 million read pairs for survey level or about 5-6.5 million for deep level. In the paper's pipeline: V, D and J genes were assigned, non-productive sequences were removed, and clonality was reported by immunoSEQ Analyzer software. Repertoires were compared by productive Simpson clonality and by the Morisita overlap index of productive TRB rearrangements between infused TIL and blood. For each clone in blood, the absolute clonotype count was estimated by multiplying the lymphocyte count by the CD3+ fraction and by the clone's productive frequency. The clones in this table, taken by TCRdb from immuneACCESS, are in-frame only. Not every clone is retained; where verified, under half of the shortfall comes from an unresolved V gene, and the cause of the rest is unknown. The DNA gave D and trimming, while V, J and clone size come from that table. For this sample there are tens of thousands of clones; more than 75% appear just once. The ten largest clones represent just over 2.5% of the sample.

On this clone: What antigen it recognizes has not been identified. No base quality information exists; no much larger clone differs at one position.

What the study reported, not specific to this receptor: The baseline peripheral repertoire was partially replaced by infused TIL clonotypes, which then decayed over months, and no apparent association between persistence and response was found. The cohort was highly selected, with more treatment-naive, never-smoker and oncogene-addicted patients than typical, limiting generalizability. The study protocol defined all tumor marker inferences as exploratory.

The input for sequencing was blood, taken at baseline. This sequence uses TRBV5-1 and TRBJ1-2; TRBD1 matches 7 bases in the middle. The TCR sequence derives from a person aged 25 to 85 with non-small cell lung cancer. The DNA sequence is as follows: TGCGCCAGCAGCCCGACAGGGCCTGCCATTGGCTACACCTTC. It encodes CASSPTGPAIGYTF.